This is a list of T cell receptor beta chains from one sample in a study of T cells in Graves' hyperthyroidism and ophthalmopathy. TCRdb analysed the multiplex PCR reads with MiXCR anew, one entry per CDR3 protein. This table holds around 760,000 distinct CDR3 sequences, around 40% found once. Sequenced: blood. The receptor source for this set is a woman aged 35 to 49 with Graves' hyperthyroidism. CDR3s include the opening cysteine and the closing phenylalanine or tryptophan. Fields, in order: V gene, CDR3 length, D gene, clone size, J gene, CDR3 DNA, CDR3 protein. D genes are given only for firm matches. The size entry is marked missing in some rows and otherwise reads once, few, many or a size class.

V: TRBV7-2
length: 14
D: -
size: -
J: TRBJ1-1
DNA: TGTGCCAGCAGCTTATATTTGGGACACCCAGATGGCTTCTTT
CDR3: CASSLYLGHPDGFF

V: TRBV7-2
length: 17
D: -
size: -
J: TRBJ1-2
DNA: TGCGCCAGCAGCCAAGATCTGGCGGGCAGGGCTAACTATGGCTACACCTTC
CDR3: CASSQDLAGRANYGYTF

V: TRBV6-5
length: 14
D: -
size: -
J: TRBJ2-2
DNA: TGTGCCAGCAGTTACAGGGAGTACACCGGGGAGCTGTTTTTT
CDR3: CASSYREYTGELFF

V: TRBV6-5
length: 15
D: -
size: -
J: TRBJ1-2
DNA: TGTGCCAGCAGTCACTCGAGGGGGACCAACTATGGCTACACCTTC
CDR3: CASSHSRGTNYGYTF

V: TRBV7-9
length: 18
D: -
size: -
J: TRBJ2-5
DNA: TGTGCCAGCACCCAACTTCAGGGACAACAGGGTAGGCAAGAGACCCAGTACTTC
CDR3: CASTQLQGQQGRQETQYF

V: TRBV7-9
length: 12
D: -
size: many
J: TRBJ1-6
DNA: TGTGCCAGCAGCCCCACAGAGTCACCCCTCCACTTT
CDR3: CASSPTESPLHF

V: TRBV6-5
length: 13
D: -
size: -
J: TRBJ1-2
DNA: TGTGCCAGCAGACCCGACAGAAGCTATGGCTACACCTTC
CDR3: CASRPDRSYGYTF

V: TRBV2
length: 15
D: -
size: -
J: TRBJ1-5
DNA: TGTGCCAGCAGTCAGCGGGGGGGCGTCGATCAGCCCCAGCATTTT
CDR3: CASSQRGGVDQPQHF

V: TRBV28
length: 11
D: -
size: few
J: TRBJ1-3
DNA: TGTGCCAGCCACGCCGGAAACACCATATATTTT
CDR3: CASHAGNTIYF

V: TRBV12-3/TRBV12-4
length: 16
D: -
size: many
J: TRBJ1-5
DNA: TGTGCCAGCAGTTCGCAGGGGTTAGGCGGCAATCAGCCCCAGCATTTT
CDR3: CASSSQGLGGNQPQHF

V: TRBV7-2
length: 14
D: TRBD1
size: -
J: TRBJ1-2
DNA: TGTGCCAGCAGCACTTACAGGGGGGCGCTTGGCTACACCTTC
CDR3: CASSTYRGALGYTF

V: TRBV6-1
length: 15
D: TRBD2
size: -
J: TRBJ2-7
DNA: TGTGCCAGCAGGGTAATAGCGGGGAGCTCCTACGAGCAGTACTTC
CDR3: CASRVIAGSSYEQYF

V: TRBV7-2
length: 14
D: -
size: once
J: TRBJ2-7
DNA: TGTGCCAGCTCAAAGCTCGGGGGAACCTACGAGCAGTACTTC
CDR3: CASSKLGGTYEQYF

V: TRBV6-6
length: 11
D: -
size: -
J: TRBJ1-1
DNA: TGTGCCAGCAGCAATACAGGGAACGCTTTCTTT
CDR3: CASSNTGNAFF

V: TRBV11-2
length: 16
D: -
size: few
J: TRBJ2-7
DNA: TGTGCCAGCAGCTTAAGGAATAGGGGGTCGACGTACGAGCAGTACTTC
CDR3: CASSLRNRGSTYEQYF

V: TRBV20-1
length: 12
D: -
size: many
J: TRBJ1-2
DNA: TGCAGTGCTAGAGCGAACATCTATGGCTACACCTTC
CDR3: CSARANIYGYTF

V: TRBV6-5
length: 14
D: -
size: few
J: TRBJ1-5
DNA: TGTGCCAGCATTGGATCATTAGAAGGGCAGCCCCAGCATTTT
CDR3: CASIGSLEGQPQHF

V: TRBV7-7
length: 13
D: -
size: many
J: TRBJ1-1
DNA: TGTGCTAGCAGCAGTTCGGACATTTCTGAAGCTTTCTTT
CDR3: CASSSSDISEAFF

V: TRBV6-1
length: 14
D: TRBD1
size: -
J: TRBJ2-2
DNA: TGTGCCAGCGAGAAAGTGGACAGGGACGGGGAGCTGTTTTTT
CDR3: CASEKVDRDGELFF

V: TRBV6-2/TRBV6-3
length: 12
D: -
size: -
J: TRBJ2-5
DNA: TGTACCAGCAAGCCTATACAAGAGACCCAGTACTTC
CDR3: CTSKPIQETQYF

V: TRBV15
length: 13
D: -
size: -
J: TRBJ1-1
DNA: TGTGCCACCAGCAGAGAGGGAGGGGCTGAAGCTTTCTTT
CDR3: CATSREGGAEAFF

V: TRBV2
length: 15
D: -
size: many
J: TRBJ1-4
DNA: TGTGCCAGCAGTCCGGACTCTGCAACTAATGAAAAACTGTTTTTT
CDR3: CASSPDSATNEKLFF

V: TRBV9
length: 13
D: TRBD1
size: -
J: TRBJ1-2
DNA: TGTGCCAGCAGCGTCGGACAGGGCCGGGGCTACACCTTC
CDR3: CASSVGQGRGYTF

V: TRBV7-8
length: 12
D: -
size: many
J: TRBJ1-1
DNA: TGTGCCAGCAGCTTAGCTTTGGGTTTGGCTTTCTTT
CDR3: CASSLALGLAFF

V: TRBV28
length: 11
D: -
size: -
J: TRBJ2-7
DNA: TGTGCCAGCGGCCGATACAATGAGCAGTACTTC
CDR3: CASGRYNEQYF

V: TRBV2
length: 14
D: TRBD1
size: -
J: TRBJ1-1
DNA: TGTGCCAGCTCACGAACAGGGGGCGAGGCTGAAGCTTTCTTT
CDR3: CASSRTGGEAEAFF

V: TRBV4-3
length: 18
D: TRBD1
size: few
J: TRBJ2-7
DNA: TGCGCCAGCAGCCAAGACTTTGATTGGGGGACAGGAGGCTACGAGCAGTACTTC
CDR3: CASSQDFDWGTGGYEQYF

V: TRBV2
length: 13
D: TRBD1
size: -
J: TRBJ1-5
DNA: TGTGCCAGCACCCGGACAGGGGAACAGCCCCAGCATTTT
CDR3: CASTRTGEQPQHF

V: TRBV29-1
length: 10
D: -
size: -
J: TRBJ2-5
DNA: TGCAGCTTGACCCAAGAGACCCAGTACTTC
CDR3: CSLTQETQYF

V: TRBV29-1
length: 13
D: -
size: -
J: TRBJ1-2
DNA: TGCAGCGTTGAAGATAAGACGGACTATGGCTACACCTTC
CDR3: CSVEDKTDYGYTF

V: TRBV12-3/TRBV12-4
length: 15
D: TRBD1
size: -
J: TRBJ1-2
DNA: TGTGCCAGCAGTTTATCCGGGACAGGGGACTATGGCTACACCTTC
CDR3: CASSLSGTGDYGYTF

V: TRBV2
length: 16
D: TRBD1
size: -
J: TRBJ1-3
DNA: TGTGCCAGCAGTTTTGGGACAGATTGGTTCGGAAACACCATATATTTT
CDR3: CASSFGTDWFGNTIYF

V: TRBV24-1
length: 13
D: TRBD1
size: few
J: TRBJ1-1
DNA: TGTGCCAGATCGACAGGGTTGAACGCTGAAGCTTTCTTT
CDR3: CARSTGLNAEAFF

V: TRBV12-3/TRBV12-4
length: 15
D: TRBD2
size: -
J: TRBJ2-2
DNA: TGTGCCAGCAGACCATCTACTAGCGGCACCGGGGAGCTGTTTTTT
CDR3: CASRPSTSGTGELFF

V: TRBV15
length: 14
D: -
size: -
J: TRBJ1-6
DNA: TGTGCCACCAGCAGACAGGAAGATAATTCACCCCTCCACTTT
CDR3: CATSRQEDNSPLHF

V: TRBV20-1
length: 14
D: -
size: few
J: TRBJ1-1
DNA: TGCAGTGGAAGGGGCAGGGAGGGGGGGGGTGAAGCTTTCTTT
CDR3: CSGRGREGGGEAFF

V: TRBV6-6
length: 12
D: -
size: many
J: TRBJ2-7
DNA: TGTGCCAGCAGTTACAACTATGACGAGCAGTACTTC
CDR3: CASSYNYDEQYF

V: TRBV19
length: 16
D: -
size: -
J: TRBJ1-5
DNA: TGTGCCAGTAGTATAGCCTGGACGGTTAGCAATCAGCCCCAGCATTTT
CDR3: CASSIAWTVSNQPQHF

V: TRBV28
length: 12
D: TRBD1
size: -
J: TRBJ1-2
DNA: TGTGCCAGCAGAAGGGACAGAGACGGCTACACCTTC
CDR3: CASRRDRDGYTF

V: TRBV6-1
length: 13
D: -
size: -
J: TRBJ1-1
DNA: TGTGCCATCAGTTACTCCCGGCGCACTGAAGCTTTCTTT
CDR3: CAISYSRRTEAFF

V: TRBV4-2
length: 19
D: TRBD2
size: many
J: TRBJ2-6
DNA: TGTGCCAGCAGCCAAGTAGTCCTAGCGGGACGGACTGGGGCCAACGTCCTGACTTTC
CDR3: CASSQVVLAGRTGANVLTF

V: TRBV6-5
length: 15
D: TRBD2
size: -
J: TRBJ2-7
DNA: TGTGCCAGCAGTTCCCGTCTAGCGGCCTCCTACGAGCAGTACTTC
CDR3: CASSSRLAASYEQYF

V: TRBV12-3/TRBV12-4
length: 14
D: TRBD1
size: many
J: TRBJ2-7
DNA: TGTGCCAGCAGTTTCGACAGGGGGAACTACGAGCAGTACTTC
CDR3: CASSFDRGNYEQYF

V: TRBV27
length: 18
D: -
size: -
J: TRBJ1-3
DNA: TGTGCCAGCAGTCCAAACCCCCGGACCCCCCCAGCTTTAGGCACCATATATTTT
CDR3: CASSPNPRTPPALGTIYF